This T cell receptor beta chain appears in the sequencing data of a study of T cells after yellow fever vaccination. Study in general: The authors prepared low-cell-number fractions using SMART-Seq v4 Ultra Low Input.

The study made its TCR cDNA through 5'RACE template switching. That step introduced a universal primer site along with UMIs. One entry per CDR3 protein results from TCRdb running MiXCR on the 5' RACE reads. This sample has 100,000 to 150,000 distinct CDR3 sequences, with 7.5% to 10% found just once. Germline lookup yields CDR1 MNHEY and CDR2 SVGEGT. The CDR3 contains 17 residues. Unmatched junction bases numbered 4, after V lost 0 bases and J lost 3 bases. Study findings and constraints: Sorted repertoires could include abundant contaminating clonotypes from bulk cells. Post-booster samples contained most primary-vaccination clones (about 95% CD4, about 90% CD8).

Concerning this clonotype itself: No antigen is known for it.

The V gene is TRBV6-2 or TRBV6-3, the J gene TRBJ2-2; 10 bases fit TRBD1. The starting material was CD8+ T cells sorted from PBMCs, obtained on the day of the yellow fever booster vaccination. The source is a man aged 18 to 29 who received the YFV17D yellow fever vaccine. The CDR3 protein is CASSYSRDRGDTGELFF. The CDR3 DNA reads as TGTGCCAGCAGTTACTCCCGGGACAGGGGAGACACCGGGGAGCTGTTTTTT.